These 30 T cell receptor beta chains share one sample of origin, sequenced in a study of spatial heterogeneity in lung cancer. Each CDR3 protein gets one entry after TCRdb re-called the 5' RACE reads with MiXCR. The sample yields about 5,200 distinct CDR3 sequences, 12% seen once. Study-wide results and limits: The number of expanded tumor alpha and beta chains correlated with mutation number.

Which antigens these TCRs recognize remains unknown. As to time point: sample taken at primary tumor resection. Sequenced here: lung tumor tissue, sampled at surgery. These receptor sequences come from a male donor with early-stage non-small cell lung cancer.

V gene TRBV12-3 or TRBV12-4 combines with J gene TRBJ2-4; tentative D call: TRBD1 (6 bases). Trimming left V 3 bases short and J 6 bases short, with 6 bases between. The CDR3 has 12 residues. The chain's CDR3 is CASSFRGNIQYF. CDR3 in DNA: TGTGCCAGCAGTTTCAGGGGAAACATTCAGTACTTC.

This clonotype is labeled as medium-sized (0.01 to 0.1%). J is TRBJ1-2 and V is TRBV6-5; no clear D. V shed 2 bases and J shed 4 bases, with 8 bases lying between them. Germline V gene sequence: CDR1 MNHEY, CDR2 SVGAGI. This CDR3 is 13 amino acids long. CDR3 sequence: CASSYNTLYGYTF. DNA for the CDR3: TGTGCCAGCAGTTACAACACACTCTATGGCTACACCTTC.

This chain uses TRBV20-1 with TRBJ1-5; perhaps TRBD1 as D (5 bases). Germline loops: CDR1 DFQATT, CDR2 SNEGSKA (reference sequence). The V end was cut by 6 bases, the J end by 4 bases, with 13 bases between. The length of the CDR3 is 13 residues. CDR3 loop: CSAREGSNQPQHF. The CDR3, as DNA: TGCAGTGCCAGGGAGGGCTCAAATCAGCCCCAGCATTTT.

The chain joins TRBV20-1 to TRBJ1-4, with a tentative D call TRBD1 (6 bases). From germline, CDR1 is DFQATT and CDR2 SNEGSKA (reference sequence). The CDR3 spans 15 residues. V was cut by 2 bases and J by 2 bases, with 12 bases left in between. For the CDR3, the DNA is TGCAGTGCTAGAATACCAGGGGCTACTAATGAAAAACTGTTTTTT. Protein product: CSARIPGATNEKLFF.

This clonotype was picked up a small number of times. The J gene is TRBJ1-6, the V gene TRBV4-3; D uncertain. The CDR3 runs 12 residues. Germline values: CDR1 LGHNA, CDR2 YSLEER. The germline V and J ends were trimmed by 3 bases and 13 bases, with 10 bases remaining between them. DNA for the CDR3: TGCGCCAGCAGCCAGCTCGACGGTCCCCTCCACTTT. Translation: CASSQLDGPLHF.

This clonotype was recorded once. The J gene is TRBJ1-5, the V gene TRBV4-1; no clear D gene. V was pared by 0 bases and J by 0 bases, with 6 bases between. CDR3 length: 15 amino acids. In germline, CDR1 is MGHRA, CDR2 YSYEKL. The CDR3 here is CASSQDGTSNQPQHF. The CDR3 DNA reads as TGCGCCAGCAGCCAAGATGGCACTAGCAATCAGCCCCAGCATTTT.

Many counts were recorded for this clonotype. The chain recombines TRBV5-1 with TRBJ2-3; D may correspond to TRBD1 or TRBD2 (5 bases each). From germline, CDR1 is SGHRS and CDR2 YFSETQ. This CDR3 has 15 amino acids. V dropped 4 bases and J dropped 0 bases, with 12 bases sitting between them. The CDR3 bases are TGCGCCAGCAGCCCTGGGACCACTAGCACAGATACGCAGTATTTT. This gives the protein CASSPGTTSTDTQYF.

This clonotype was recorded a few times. In nucleotides, the CDR3 is TGTGCCAGCTCTCAAGGACAGGGGGGGTACTATCCCTACGAGCAGTACGTC. Its protein is CASSQGQGGYYPYEQYV. This chain connects TRBV18 to TRBJ2-7; TRBD1 matches at 10 bases. CDR3 length: 17 residues. Germline V gene sequence: CDR1 KGHSH, CDR2 LQKENI. J lost 2 bases, V lost 6 bases, and 13 bases had no gene match.

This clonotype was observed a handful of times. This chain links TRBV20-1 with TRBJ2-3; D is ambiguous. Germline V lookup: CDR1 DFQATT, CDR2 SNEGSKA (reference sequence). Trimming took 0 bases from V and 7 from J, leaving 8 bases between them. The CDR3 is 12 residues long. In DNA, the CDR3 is TGCAGTGCTAGAGAATATGGAAATACGCAGTATTTT. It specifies CSAREYGNTQYF.

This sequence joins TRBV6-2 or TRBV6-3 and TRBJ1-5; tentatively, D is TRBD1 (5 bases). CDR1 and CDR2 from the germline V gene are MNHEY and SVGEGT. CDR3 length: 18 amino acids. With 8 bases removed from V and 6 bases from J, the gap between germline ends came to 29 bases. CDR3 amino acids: CASQFSTHGSYRGQPQHF. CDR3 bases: TGTGCCAGCCAGTTTAGCACTCACGGATCTTATAGGGGTCAGCCCCAGCATTTT.

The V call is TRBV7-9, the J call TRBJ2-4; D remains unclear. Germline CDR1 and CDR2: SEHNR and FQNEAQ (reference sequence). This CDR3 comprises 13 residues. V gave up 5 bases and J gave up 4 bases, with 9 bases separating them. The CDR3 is CASSAGLKNIQYF. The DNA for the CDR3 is TGTGCCAGCAGCGCTGGGCTAAAAAACATTCAGTACTTC.

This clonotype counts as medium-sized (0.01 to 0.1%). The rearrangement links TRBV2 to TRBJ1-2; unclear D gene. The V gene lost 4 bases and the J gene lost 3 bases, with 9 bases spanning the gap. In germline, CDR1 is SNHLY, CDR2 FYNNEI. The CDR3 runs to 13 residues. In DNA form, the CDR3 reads TGTGCCAGCAGTGGGGTCACCGACTATGGCTACACCTTC. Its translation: CASSGVTDYGYTF.

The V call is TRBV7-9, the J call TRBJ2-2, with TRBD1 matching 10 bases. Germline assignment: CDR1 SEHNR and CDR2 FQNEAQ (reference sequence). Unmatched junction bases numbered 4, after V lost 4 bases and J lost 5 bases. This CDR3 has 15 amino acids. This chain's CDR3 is CASSSGTGVTGELFF. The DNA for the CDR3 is TGTGCCAGCAGCTCCGGGACAGGGGTGACCGGGGAGCTGTTTTTT.

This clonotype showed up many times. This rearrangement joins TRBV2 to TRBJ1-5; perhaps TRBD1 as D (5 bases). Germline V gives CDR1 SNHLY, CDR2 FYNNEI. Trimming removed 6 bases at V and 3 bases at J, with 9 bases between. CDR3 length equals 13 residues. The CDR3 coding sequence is TGTGCCAGCAGCCTCAGGGACAATCAGCCCCAGCATTTT. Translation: CASSLRDNQPQHF.

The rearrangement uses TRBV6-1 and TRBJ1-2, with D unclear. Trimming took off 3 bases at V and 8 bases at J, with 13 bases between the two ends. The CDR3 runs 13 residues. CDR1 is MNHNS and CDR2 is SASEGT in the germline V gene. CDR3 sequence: CASSEDGFGGYTF. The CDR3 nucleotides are TGTGCCAGCAGTGAGGACGGCTTCGGGGGCTACACCTTC.

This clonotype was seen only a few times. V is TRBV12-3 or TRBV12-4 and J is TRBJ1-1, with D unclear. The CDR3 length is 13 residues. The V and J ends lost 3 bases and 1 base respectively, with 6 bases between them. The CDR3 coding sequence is TGTGCCAGCAGTTTCACGGAGAACACTGAAGCTTTCTTT. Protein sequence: CASSFTENTEAFF.

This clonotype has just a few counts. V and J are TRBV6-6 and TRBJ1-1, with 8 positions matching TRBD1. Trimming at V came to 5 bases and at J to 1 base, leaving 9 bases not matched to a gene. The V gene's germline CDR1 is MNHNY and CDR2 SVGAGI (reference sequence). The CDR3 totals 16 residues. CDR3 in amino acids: CASSRWTGKENTEAFF. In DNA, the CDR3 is TGTGCCAGCAGTCGGTGGACAGGGAAGGAGAACACTGAAGCTTTCTTT.

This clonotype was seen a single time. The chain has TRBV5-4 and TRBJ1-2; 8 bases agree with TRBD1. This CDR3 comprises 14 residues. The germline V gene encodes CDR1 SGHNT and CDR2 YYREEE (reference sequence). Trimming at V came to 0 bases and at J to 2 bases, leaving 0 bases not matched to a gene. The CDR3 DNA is TGTGCCAGCAGCTTGGGGACAGGGAACTATGGCTACACCTTC. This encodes CASSLGTGNYGYTF.

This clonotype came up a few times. The CDR3 spells CASRRDGNTGELFF. The CDR3 coding sequence is TGTGCCAGCAGAAGGGACGGGAACACCGGGGAGCTGTTTTTT. V usage is TRBV6-5 and J usage is TRBJ2-2, with D perhaps being TRBD1 or TRBD2 (5 bases each). The CDR3 loop spans 14 amino acids. Germline values: CDR1 MNHEY, CDR2 SVGAGI. V dropped 6 bases and J dropped 1 base, with 9 bases sitting between them.

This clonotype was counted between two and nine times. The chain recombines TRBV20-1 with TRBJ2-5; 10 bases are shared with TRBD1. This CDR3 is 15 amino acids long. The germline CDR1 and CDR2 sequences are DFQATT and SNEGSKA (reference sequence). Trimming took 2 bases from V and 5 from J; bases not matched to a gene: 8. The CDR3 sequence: CSARPRDRGGETQYF. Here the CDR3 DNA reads TGCAGTGCTAGACCAAGGGACAGGGGAGGTGAGACCCAGTACTTC.

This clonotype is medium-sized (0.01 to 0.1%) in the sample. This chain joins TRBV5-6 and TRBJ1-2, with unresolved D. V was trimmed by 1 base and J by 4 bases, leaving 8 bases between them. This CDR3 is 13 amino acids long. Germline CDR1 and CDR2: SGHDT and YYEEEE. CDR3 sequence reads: CASSLTAVYGYTF. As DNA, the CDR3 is TGTGCCAGCAGCTTGACGGCAGTCTATGGCTACACCTTC.

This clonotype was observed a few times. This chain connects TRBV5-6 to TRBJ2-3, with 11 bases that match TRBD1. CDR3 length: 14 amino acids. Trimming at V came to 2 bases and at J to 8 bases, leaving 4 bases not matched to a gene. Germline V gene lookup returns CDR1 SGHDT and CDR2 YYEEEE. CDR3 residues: CASSFVGTGGTQYF. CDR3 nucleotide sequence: TGTGCCAGCAGCTTCGTCGGGACAGGGGGTACGCAGTATTTT.

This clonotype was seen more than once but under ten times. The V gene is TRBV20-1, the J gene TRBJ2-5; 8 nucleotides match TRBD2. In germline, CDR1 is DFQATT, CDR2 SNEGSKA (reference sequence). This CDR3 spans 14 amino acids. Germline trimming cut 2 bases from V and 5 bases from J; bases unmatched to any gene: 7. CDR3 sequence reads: CSARSRGGRETQYF. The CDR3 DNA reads TGCAGTGCTAGATCCCGGGGGGGCCGTGAGACCCAGTACTTC.

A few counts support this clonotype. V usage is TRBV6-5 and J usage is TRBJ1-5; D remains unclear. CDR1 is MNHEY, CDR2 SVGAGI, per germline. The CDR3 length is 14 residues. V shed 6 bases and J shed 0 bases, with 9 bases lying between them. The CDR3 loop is CASRSGYSNQPQHF. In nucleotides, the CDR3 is TGTGCCAGCAGGAGCGGGTATAGCAATCAGCCCCAGCATTTT.

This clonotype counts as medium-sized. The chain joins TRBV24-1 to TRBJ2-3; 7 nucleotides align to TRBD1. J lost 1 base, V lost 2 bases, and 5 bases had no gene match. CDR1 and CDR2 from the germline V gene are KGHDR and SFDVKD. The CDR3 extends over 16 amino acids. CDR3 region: CATSDYRQGGTDTQYF. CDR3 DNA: TGTGCCACCAGTGATTACCGACAGGGAGGCACAGATACGCAGTATTTT.

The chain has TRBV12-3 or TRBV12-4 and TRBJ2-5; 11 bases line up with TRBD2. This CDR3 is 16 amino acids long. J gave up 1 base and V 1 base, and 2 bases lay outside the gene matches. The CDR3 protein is CASSLELAGVQETQYF. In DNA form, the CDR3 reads TGTGCCAGCAGTTTAGAACTAGCGGGGGTCCAAGAGACCCAGTACTTC.

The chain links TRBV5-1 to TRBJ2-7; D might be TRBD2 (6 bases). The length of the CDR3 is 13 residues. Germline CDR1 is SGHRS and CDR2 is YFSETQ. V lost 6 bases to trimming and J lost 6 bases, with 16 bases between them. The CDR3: CASMNQNGGEQYF. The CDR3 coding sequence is TGCGCCAGCATGAATCAGAACGGGGGCGAGCAGTACTTC.

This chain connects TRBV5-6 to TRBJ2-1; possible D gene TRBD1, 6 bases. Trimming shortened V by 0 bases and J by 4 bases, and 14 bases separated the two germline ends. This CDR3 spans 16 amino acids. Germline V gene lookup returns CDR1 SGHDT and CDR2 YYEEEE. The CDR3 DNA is TGTGCCAGCAGCTTGGCCGCAACAGGGAGATACAATGAGCAGTTCTTC. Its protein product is CASSLAATGRYNEQFF.

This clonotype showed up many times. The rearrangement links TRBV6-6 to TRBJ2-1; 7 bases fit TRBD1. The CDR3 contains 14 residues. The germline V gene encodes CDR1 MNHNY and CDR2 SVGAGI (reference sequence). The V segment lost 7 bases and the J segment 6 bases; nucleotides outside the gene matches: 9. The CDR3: CASNWDRIINEQFF. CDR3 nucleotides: TGTGCCAGCAACTGGGACAGAATTATCAATGAGCAGTTCTTC.

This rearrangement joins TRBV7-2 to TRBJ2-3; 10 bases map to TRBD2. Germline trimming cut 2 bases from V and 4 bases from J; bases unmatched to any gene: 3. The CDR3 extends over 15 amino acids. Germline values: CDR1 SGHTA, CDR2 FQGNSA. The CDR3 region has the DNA TGTGCCAGCAGCTTAAGCGGGGGGGCAGCAGATACGCAGTATTTT. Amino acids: CASSLSGGAADTQYF.